Reported below is one TCR beta chain. This specimen comes from a study of glioma-infiltrating T cells after dendritic cell vaccination. Primers: 60 V beta forward and 13 J beta reverse. Produced via immunoSEQ multiplex PCR; TCRdb's table is partial and in-frame only. This table has over 90,000 clones, 85% to 90% appearing once. PBMC were collected before vaccination, two weeks after the third vaccination, and at progression. Here the sequenced sample was blood, taken before dendritic cell vaccination. The TCR comes from a human donor with glioblastoma.

The CDR3: CASSSGPDRLNYGYTF. The DNA for the CDR3 is TGTGCCAGCAGCTCCGGACCAGACAGGCTTAACTATGGCTACACCTTC. The chain links TRBV7-2 to TRBJ1-2; weak D call: TRBD1 (6 bases). V lost 4 bases to trimming and J lost 1 base, with 16 bases between them. Germline V lookup: CDR1 SGHTA, CDR2 FQGNSA. The CDR3 covers 16 residues.